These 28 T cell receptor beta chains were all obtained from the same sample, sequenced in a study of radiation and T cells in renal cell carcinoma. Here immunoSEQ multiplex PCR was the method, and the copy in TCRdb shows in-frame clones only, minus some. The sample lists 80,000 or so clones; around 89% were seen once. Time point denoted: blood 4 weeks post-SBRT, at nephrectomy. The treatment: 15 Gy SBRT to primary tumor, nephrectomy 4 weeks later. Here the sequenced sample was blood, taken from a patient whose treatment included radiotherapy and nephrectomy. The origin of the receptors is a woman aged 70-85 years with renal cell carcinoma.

CDR3 sequence reads: CSVESGNEQYF. The CDR3 nucleotides are TGCAGCGTTGAATCCGGTAACGAGCAGTACTTC. The chain recombines TRBV29-1 with TRBJ2-7; D unresolved. V was trimmed by 2 bases and J by 5 bases, leaving 7 bases between them. From germline, CDR1 is SQVTM and CDR2 ANQGSEA. This CDR3 is built from 11 residues.

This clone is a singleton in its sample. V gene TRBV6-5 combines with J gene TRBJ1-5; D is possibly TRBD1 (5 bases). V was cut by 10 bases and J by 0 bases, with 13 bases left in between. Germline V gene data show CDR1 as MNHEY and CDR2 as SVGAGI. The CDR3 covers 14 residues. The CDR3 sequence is CANPGEDSNQPQHF. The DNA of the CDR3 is TGTGCCAACCCGGGGGAAGATAGCAATCAGCCCCAGCATTTT.

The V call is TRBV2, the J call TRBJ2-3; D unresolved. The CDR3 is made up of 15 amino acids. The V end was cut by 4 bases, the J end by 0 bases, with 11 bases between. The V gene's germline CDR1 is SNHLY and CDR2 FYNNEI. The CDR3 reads CASSVDGTSTDTQYF. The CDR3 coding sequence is TGTGCCAGCAGTGTGGACGGAACGAGCACAGATACGCAGTATTTT. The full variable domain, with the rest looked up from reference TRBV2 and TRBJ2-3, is EPEVTQTPSHQVTQMGQEVILRCVPISNHLYFYWYRQILGQKVEFLVSFYNNEISEKSEIFDDQFSVERPDGSNFTLKIRSTKLEDSAMYFCASSVDGTSTDTQYFGPGTRLTVL.

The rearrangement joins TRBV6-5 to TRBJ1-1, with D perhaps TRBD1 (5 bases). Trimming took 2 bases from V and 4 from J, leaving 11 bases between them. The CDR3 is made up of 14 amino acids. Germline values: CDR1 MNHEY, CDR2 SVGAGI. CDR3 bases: TGTGCCAGCAGTTACAATGGAAGGGGCACTGAAGCTTTCTTT. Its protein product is CASSYNGRGTEAFF.

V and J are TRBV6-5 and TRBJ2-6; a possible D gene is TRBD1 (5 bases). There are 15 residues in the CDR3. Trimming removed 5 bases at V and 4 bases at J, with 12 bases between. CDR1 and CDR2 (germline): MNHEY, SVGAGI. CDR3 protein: CASSAGSGGANVLTF. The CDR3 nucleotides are TGTGCCAGCAGTGCAGGGTCAGGCGGGGCCAACGTCCTGACTTTC.

The CDR3 bases are TGCAGTGCTAGCCCCTCAGAGACCCAGTACTTC. It encodes CSASPSETQYF. The chain combines TRBV20-1 with TRBJ2-5; D is unresolved. Deletions cut 3 bases from V and 4 bases from J, with 6 bases between. Germline CDR1 is DFQATT and CDR2 is SNEGSKA (reference sequence). The length of the CDR3 is 11 residues.

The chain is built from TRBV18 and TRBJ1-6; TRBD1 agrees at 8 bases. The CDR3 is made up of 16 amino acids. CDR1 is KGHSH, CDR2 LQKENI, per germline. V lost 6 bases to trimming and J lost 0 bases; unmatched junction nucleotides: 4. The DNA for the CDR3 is TGTGCCAGCTCCACAGGGGGAAGCTCCTATAATTCACCCCTCCACTTT. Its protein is CASSTGGSSYNSPLHF. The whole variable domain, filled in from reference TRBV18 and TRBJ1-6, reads NAGVMQNPRHLVRRRGQEARLRCSPMKGHSHVYWYRQLPEEGLKFMVYLQKENIIDESGMPKERFSAEFPKEGPSILRIQQVVRGDSAAYFCASSTGGSSYNSPLHFGNGTRLTVT.

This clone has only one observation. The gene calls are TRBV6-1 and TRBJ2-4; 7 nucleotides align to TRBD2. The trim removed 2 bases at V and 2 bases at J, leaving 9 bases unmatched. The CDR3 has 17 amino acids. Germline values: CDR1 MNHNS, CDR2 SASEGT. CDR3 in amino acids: CASSEIGVAGTKNIQYF. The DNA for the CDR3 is TGTGCCAGCAGTGAAATCGGGGTAGCGGGCACCAAAAACATTCAGTACTTC.

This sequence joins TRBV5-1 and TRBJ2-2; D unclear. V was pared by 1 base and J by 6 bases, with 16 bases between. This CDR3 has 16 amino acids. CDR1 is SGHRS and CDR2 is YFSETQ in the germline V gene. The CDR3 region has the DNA TGCGCCAGCAGCTTGAATCCGTCAGCTTGGCCCGGGGAGCTGTTTTTT. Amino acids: CASSLNPSAWPGELFF.

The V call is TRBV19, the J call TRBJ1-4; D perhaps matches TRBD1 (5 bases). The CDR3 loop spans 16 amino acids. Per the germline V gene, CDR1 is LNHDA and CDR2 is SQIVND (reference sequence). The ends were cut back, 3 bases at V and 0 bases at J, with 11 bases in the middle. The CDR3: CASSIQGTATNEKLFF. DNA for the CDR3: TGTGCCAGTAGTATTCAGGGAACGGCAACTAATGAAAAACTGTTTTTT.

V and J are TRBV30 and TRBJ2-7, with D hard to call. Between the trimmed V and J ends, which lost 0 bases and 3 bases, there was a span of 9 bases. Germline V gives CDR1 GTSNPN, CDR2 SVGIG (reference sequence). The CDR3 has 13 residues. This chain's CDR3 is CAWSVALLYEQYF. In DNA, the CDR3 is TGTGCCTGGAGTGTAGCCTTACTCTACGAGCAGTACTTC.

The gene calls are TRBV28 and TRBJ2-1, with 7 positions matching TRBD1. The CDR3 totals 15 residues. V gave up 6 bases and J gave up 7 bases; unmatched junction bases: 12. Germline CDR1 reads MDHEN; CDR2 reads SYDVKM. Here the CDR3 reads CASSLNRGLGNEQFF. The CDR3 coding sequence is TGTGCCAGCAGCCTAAACAGGGGTCTGGGGAATGAGCAGTTCTTC.

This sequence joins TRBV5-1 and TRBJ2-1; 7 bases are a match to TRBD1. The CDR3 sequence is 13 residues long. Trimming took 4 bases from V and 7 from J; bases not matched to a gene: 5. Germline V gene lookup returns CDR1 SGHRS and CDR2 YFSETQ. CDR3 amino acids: CASSTLQGNEQFF. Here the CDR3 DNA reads TGCGCCAGCAGCACCCTACAGGGGAATGAGCAGTTCTTC.

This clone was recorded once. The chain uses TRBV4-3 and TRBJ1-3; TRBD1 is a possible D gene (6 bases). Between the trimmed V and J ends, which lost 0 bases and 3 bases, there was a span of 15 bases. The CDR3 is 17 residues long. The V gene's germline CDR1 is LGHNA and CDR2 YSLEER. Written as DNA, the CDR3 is TGCGCCAGCAGCCAAGATCGAACGGGGGCTTTTGGAAACACCATATATTTT. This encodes CASSQDRTGAFGNTIYF.

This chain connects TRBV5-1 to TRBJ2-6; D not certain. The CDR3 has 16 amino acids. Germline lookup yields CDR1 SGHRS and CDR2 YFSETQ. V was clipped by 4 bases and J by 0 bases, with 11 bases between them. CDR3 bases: TGCGCCAGCAGCCCCCGGTCGAACTCTGGGGCCAACGTCCTGACTTTC. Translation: CASSPRSNSGANVLTF.

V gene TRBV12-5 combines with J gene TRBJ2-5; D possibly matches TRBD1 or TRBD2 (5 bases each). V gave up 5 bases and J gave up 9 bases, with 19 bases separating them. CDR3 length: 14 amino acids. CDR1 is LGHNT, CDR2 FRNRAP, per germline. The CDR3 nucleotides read TGTGCTAGTGGTCCCCAGGGTAGTAGAGGGTCCCAGTACTTC. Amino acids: CASGPQGSRGSQYF.

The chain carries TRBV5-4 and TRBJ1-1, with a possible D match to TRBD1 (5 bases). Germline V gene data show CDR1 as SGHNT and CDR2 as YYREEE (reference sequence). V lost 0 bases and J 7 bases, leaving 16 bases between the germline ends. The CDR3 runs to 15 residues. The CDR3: CASSLGWTSASEAFF. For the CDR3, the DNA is TGTGCCAGCAGCTTGGGTTGGACATCCGCCAGTGAAGCTTTCTTT.

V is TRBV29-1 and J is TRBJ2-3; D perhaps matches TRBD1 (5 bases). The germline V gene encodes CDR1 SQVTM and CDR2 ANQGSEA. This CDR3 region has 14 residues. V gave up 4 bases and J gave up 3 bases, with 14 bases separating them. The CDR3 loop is CSVGGAWVTDTQYF. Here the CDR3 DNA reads TGCAGCGTTGGTGGGGCATGGGTTACAGATACGCAGTATTTT.

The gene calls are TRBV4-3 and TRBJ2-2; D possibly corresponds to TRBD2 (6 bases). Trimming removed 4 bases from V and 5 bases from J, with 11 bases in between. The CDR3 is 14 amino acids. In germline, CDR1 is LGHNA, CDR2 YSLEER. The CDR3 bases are TGCGCCAGCAGCCCTACGGGGAGGACCGGGGAGCTGTTTTTT. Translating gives CASSPTGRTGELFF.

This chain's CDR3 is CASLEGLELQETQYF. CDR3 DNA: TGTGCCAGCTTAGAAGGGCTAGAGTTACAAGAGACCCAGTACTTC. The J gene is TRBJ2-5, the V gene TRBV6-4; D is uncertain. This CDR3 is built from 15 residues. Per germline, CDR1 MRHNA and CDR2 SNTAGT. V was pared by 8 bases and J by 2 bases, with 18 bases between.

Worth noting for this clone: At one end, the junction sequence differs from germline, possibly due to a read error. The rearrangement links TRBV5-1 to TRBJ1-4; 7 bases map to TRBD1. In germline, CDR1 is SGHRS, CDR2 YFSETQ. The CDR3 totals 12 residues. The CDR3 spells CASSSEGGSGEF. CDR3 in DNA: TGCGCCAGCAGCTCGGAAGGGGGCTCGGGGGAGTTT.

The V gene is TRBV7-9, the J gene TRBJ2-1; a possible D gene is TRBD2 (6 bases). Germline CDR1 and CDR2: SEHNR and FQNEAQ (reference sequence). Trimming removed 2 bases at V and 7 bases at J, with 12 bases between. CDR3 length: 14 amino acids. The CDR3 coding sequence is TGTGCCAGCAGCTTATCCGGGACTTATAATGAGCAGTTCTTC. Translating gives CASSLSGTYNEQFF.

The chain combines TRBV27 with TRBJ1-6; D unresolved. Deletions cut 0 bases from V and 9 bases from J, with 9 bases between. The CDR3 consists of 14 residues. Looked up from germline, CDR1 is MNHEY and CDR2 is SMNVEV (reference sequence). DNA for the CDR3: TGTGCCAGCAGTTTATCCCCGGGAGGTTCACCCCTCCACTTT. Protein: CASSLSPGGSPLHF.

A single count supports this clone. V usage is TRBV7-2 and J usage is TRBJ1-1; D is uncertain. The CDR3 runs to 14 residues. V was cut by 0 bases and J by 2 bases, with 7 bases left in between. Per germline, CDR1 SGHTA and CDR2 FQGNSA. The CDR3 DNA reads TGTGCCAGCAGCTTAGCCGCGGACAACACTGAAGCTTTCTTT. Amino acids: CASSLAADNTEAFF.

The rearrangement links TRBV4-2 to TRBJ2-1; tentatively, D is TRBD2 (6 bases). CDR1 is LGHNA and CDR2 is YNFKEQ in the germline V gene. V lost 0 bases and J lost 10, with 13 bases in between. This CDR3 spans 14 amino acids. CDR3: CASSQDLRSGEQFF. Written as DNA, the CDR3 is TGTGCCAGCAGCCAAGATCTGCGGAGCGGGGAGCAGTTCTTC.

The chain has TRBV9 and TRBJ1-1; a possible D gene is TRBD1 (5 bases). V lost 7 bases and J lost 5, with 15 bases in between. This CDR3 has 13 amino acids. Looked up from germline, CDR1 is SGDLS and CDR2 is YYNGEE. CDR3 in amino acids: CASSAGLGTEAFF. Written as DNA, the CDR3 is TGTGCCAGCTCTGCAGGGCTAGGGACTGAAGCTTTCTTT.

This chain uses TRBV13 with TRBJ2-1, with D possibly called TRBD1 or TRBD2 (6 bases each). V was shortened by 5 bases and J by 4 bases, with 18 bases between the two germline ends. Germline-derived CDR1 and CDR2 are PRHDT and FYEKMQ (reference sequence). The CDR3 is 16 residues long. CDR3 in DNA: TGTGCCAGCAGCCAAGGGGGGACGAGAGCTTACAATGAGCAGTTCTTC. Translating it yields CASSQGGTRAYNEQFF.

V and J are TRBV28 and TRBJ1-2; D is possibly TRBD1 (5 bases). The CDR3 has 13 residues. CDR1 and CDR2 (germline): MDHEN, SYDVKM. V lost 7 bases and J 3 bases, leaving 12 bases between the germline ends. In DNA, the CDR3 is TGTGCCAGCATAGGGGTTTCGTACTATGGCTACACCTTC. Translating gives CASIGVSYYGYTF.